Reported below is one TCR beta chain. Antigen: not known. Clones were sequenced by immunoSEQ multiplex PCR, and TCRdb holds only the in-frame ones, with some missing. The sample has about 120,000 clones; 75% to 90% are singletons. These data come from a study of T cell responses to AZD1222 COVID-19 vaccine. Study findings and constraints: The sample set comprised mostly white British donors with more females, and clonal diversity was possibly underestimated. Unmutated variant regions are reportedly targeted by nearly half of spike-specific TCRs.

The CDR3 extends over 12 amino acids. Germline-derived CDR1 and CDR2 are MDHEN and SYDVKM. V was trimmed by 4 bases and J by 4 bases, leaving 7 bases between them. This chain links TRBV28 with TRBJ1-2; a possible D gene is TRBD1 (5 bases). The sequence derives from an adult in good health. The sequenced sample was peripheral blood, obtained on day 0 of MenACWY control vaccination. The CDR3 protein is CASSWGGYGYTF. The CDR3 DNA is TGTGCCAGCAGTTGGGGCGGCTATGGCTACACCTTC.